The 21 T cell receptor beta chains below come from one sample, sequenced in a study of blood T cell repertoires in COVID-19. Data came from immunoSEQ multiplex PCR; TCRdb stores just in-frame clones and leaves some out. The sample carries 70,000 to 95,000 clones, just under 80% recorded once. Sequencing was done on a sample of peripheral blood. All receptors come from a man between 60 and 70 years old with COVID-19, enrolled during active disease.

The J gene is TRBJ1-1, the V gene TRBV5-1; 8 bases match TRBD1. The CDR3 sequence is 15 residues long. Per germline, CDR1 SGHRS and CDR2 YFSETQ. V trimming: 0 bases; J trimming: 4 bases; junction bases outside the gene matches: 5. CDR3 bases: TGCGCCAGCAGCTTGGCCGCAGGGGGCGGCACTGAAGCTTTCTTT. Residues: CASSLAAGGGTEAFF. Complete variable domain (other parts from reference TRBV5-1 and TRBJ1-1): KAGVTQTPRYLIKTRGQQVTLSCSPISGHRSVSWYQQTPGQGLQFLFEYFSETQRNKGNFPGRFSGRQFSNSRSEMNVSTLELGDSALYLCASSLAAGGGTEAFFGQGTRLTVV.

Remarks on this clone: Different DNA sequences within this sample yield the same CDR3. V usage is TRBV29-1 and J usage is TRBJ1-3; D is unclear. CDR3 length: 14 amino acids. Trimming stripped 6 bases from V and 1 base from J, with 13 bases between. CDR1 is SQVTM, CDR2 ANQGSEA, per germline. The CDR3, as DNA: TGCAGCGTCCTTGAGGGAACTTCTGGAAACACCATATATTTT. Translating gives CSVLEGTSGNTIYF.

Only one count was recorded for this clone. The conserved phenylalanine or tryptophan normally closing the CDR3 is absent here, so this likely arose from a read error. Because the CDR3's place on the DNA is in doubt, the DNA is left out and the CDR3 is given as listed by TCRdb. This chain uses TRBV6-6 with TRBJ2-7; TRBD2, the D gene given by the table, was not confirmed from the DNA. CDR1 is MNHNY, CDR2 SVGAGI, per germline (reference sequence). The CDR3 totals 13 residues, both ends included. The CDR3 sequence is CASSFGTSGPNDL.

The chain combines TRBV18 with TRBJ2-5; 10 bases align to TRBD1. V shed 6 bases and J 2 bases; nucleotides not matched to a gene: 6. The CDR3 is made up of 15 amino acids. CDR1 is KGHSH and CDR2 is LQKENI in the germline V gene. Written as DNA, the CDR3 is TGTGCCAGCTCGGTGGGACAGGGGATTCAAGAGACCCAGTACTTC. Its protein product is CASSVGQGIQETQYF.

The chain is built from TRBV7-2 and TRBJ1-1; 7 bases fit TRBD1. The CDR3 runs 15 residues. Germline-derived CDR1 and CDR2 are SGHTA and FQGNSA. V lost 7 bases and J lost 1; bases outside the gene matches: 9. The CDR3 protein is CASTPGRGRNTEAFF. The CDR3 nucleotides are TGTGCCAGCACCCCTGGTAGGGGGCGGAACACTGAAGCTTTCTTT.

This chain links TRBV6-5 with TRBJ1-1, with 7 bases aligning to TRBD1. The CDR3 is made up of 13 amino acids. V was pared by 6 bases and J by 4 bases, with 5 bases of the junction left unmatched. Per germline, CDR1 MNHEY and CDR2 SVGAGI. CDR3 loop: CASSGQEGTEAFF. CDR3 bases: TGTGCCAGCAGCGGACAGGAGGGCACTGAAGCTTTCTTT.

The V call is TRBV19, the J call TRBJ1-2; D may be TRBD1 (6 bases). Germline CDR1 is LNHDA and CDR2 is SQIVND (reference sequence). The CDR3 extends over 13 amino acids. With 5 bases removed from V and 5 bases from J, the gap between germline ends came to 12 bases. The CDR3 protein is CASSPPGQYGYTF. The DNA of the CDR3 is TGTGCCAGTAGTCCCCCTGGACAGTATGGCTACACCTTC.

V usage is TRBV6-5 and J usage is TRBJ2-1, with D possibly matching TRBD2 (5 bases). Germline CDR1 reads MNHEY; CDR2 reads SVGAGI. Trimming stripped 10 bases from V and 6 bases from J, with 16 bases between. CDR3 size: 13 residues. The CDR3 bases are TGTGCCACCCTAGCCACGGACGGCAATGAGCAGTTCTTC. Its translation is CATLATDGNEQFF.

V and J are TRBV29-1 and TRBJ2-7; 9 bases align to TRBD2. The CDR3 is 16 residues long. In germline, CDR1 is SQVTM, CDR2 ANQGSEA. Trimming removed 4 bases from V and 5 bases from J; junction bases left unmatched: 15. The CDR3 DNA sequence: TGCAGCGTTGTTCAGGATGGTAGCGGGAGATCCCACGAGCAGTACTTC. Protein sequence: CSVVQDGSGRSHEQYF.

The CDR3 bases are TGTGCCAGCAGCGCGACAGGGAACACCGGGGAGCTGTTTTTT. Amino acid sequence: CASSATGNTGELFF. This rearrangement joins TRBV7-9 to TRBJ2-2, with a weak D call TRBD1 (6 bases). Germline lookup yields CDR1 SEHNR and CDR2 FQNEAQ (reference sequence). The CDR3 spans 14 residues. Trimming shortened V by 5 bases and J by 1 base, and 8 bases separated the two germline ends.

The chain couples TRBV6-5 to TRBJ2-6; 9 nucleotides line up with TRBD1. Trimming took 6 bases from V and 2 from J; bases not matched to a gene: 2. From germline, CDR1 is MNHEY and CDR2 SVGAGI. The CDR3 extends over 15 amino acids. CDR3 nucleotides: TGTGCCAGCAGCCGACAGGGGGCTGGGGCCAACGTCCTGACTTTC. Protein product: CASSRQGAGANVLTF.

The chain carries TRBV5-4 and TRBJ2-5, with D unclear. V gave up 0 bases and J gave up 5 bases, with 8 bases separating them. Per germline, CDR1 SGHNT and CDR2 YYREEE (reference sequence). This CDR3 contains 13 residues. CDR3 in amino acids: CASSLAQVETQYF. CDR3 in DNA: TGTGCCAGCAGCTTGGCCCAGGTTGAGACCCAGTACTTC.

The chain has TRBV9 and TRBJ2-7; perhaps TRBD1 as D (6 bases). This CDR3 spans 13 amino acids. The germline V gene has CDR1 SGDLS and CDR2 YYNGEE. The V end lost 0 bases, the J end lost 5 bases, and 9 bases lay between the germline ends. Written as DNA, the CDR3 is TGTGCCAGCAGCGTAGGTACAGGGAACGAGCAGTACTTC. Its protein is CASSVGTGNEQYF.

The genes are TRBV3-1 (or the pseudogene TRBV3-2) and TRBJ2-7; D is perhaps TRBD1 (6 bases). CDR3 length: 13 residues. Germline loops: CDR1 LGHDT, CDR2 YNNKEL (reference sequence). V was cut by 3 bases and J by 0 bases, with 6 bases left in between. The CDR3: CASSHRGSYEQYF. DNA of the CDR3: TGTGCCAGCAGCCACAGGGGCTCCTACGAGCAGTACTTC.

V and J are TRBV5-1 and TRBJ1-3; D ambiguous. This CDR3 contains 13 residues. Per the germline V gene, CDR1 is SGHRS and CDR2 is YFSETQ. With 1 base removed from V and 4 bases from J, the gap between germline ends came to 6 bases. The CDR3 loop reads CASSLLEGNTIYF. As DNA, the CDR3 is TGCGCCAGCAGCTTGCTCGAGGGAAACACCATATATTTT. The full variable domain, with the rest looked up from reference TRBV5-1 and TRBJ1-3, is KAGVTQTPRYLIKTRGQQVTLSCSPISGHRSVSWYQQTPGQGLQFLFEYFSETQRNKGNFPGRFSGRQFSNSRSEMNVSTLELGDSALYLCASSLLEGNTIYFGEGSWLTVV.

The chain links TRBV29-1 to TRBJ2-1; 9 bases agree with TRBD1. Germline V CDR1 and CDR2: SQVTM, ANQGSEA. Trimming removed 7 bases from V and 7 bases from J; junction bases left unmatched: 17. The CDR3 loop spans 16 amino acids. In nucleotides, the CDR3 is TGCAGCGCCCGGGATCTTCGGACAGGGGAGAGGAATGAGCAGTTCTTC. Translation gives CSARDLRTGERNEQFF.

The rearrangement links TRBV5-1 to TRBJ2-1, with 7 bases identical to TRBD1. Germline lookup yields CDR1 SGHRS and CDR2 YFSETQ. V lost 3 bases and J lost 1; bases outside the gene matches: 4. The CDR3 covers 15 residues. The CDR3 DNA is TGCGCCAGCAGCTGGATGACAGGGTCCTACAATGAGCAGTTCTTC. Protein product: CASSWMTGSYNEQFF.

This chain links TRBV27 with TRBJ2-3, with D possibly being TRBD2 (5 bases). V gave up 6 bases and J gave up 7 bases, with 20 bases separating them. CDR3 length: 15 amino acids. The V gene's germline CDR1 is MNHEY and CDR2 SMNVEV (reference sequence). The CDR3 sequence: CASRSGERSSYTQYF. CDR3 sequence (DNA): TGTGCCAGCAGGTCCGGGGAGCGGAGTTCATATACGCAGTATTTT.

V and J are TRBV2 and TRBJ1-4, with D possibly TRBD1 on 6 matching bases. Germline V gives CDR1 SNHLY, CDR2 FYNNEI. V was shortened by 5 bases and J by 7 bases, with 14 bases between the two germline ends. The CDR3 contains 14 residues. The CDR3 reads CASSPGDPPEKLFF. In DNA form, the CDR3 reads TGTGCCAGCAGTCCAGGGGACCCCCCTGAAAAACTGTTTTTT.

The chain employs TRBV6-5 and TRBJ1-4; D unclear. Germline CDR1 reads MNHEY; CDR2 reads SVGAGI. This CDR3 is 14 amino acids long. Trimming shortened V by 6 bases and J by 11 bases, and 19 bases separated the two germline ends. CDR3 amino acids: CASRTPDAGYKLFF. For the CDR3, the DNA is TGTGCCAGCAGGACCCCCGACGCGGGGTACAAACTGTTTTTT.

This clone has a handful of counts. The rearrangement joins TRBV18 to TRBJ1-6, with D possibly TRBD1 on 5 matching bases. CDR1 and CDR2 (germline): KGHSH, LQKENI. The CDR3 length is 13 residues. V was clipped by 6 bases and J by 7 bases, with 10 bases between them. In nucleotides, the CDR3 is TGTGCCAGCTCCTCACAGGAGAATTCACCCCTCCACTTT. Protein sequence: CASSSQENSPLHF. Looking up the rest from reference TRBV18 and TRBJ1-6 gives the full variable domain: NAGVMQNPRHLVRRRGQEARLRCSPMKGHSHVYWYRQLPEEGLKFMVYLQKENIIDESGMPKERFSAEFPKEGPSILRIQQVVRGDSAAYFCASSSQENSPLHFGNGTRLTVT.